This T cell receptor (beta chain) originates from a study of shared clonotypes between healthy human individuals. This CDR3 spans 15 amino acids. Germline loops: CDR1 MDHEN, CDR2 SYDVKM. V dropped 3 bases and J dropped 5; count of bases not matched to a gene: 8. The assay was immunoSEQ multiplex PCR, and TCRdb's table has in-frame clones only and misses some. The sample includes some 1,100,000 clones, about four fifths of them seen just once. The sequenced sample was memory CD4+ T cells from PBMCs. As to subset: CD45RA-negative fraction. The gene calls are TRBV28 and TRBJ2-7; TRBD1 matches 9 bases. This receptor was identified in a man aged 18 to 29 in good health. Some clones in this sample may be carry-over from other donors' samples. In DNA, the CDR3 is TGTGCCAGCAGTTTGGGTGGGACAGGGTCTAACGAGCAGTACTTC. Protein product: CASSLGGTGSNEQYF. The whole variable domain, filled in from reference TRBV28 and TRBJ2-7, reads DVKVTQSSRYLVKRTGEKVFLECVQDMDHENMFWYRQDPGLGLRLIYFSYDVKMKEKGDIPEGYSVSREKKERFSLILESASTNQTSMYLCASSLGGTGSNEQYFGPGTRLTVT.